This T cell receptor (beta chain) was sequenced in a study of shared clonotypes between healthy human individuals. Study-level background: The study enrolled a couple of women and a few men aged 18 to 49. Plates per donor: three CD4 naive, three CD4 memory, two CD8 naive, one CD8 memory.

TCRdb keeps only in-frame clones here, not all; method: immunoSEQ multiplex PCR. Altogether about 980,000 clones are present, over 60% being singletons, with the ten largest covering approximately 1.5%. Donors, without exception, were Caucasian adults residing in Nashville, Tennessee. This clone was observed a few times. The CDR3 is 16 residues long. Germline trimming cut 4 bases from V and 4 bases from J; bases unmatched to any gene: 4. The germline V gene encodes CDR1 MNHNS and CDR2 SASEGT. This receptor was identified in a man aged 18 to 29 in good health. Sequenced input: memory CD4+ T cells sorted from blood. Subset meaning: CD45RA-negative fraction. The J gene is TRBJ2-2, the V gene TRBV6-1, with TRBD2 matching 12 bases. The CDR3 sequence: CASSARLAGATGELFF. Written as DNA, the CDR3 is TGTGCCAGCAGTGCTCGACTAGCGGGGGCCACCGGGGAGCTGTTTTTT.